Below are 12 T cell receptor beta chains sequenced from a single sample in a study of blood T cells in healthy people across ages. A second PCR of 7 to 11 cycles used a sample-barcoded 5' primer and a J-beta primer mix. TCRdb reprocessed the 5' RACE reads with MiXCR, giving one entry per CDR3 protein. Of 630,000 or so distinct CDR3 sequences in the sample, approximately 30% were seen once. Sequenced material: blood. These receptors originate from a woman at least 80 years old in good health.

This clonotype was observed at least ten times. The rearrangement uses TRBV20-1 and TRBJ2-5; 10 nucleotides match TRBD2. CDR1 is DFQATT and CDR2 is SNEGSKA in the germline V gene (reference sequence). V gave up 5 bases and J gave up 0 bases; unmatched junction bases: 12. The CDR3 covers 17 residues. CDR3 in amino acids: CSASSGGATIYQETQYF. CDR3 coding DNA: TGCAGTGCTTCGAGCGGGGGGGCCACCATATACCAAGAGACCCAGTACTTC.

Note on this clonotype: A much larger clone differs by one base, so this may be a read error. The CDR3 sequence is CASSLAGLAGAYNERFF. As DNA, the CDR3 is TGTGCCAGCAGCTTAGCGGGACTAGCGGGGGCCTACAATGAGCGGTTCTTC. This sequence joins TRBV7-2 and TRBJ2-1, with 14 nucleotides matching TRBD2. CDR3 length equals 17 residues. The germline V gene encodes CDR1 SGHTA and CDR2 FQGNSA.

About this clonotype itself: Since a much larger clone is just one base distant, this may be a read error. This sequence joins TRBV20-1 and TRBJ1-4; TRBD1 might be the D (6 bases). CDR3 length: 15 amino acids. Germline CDR1 and CDR2: DFQATT and SNEGSKA (reference sequence). The CDR3 loop is CSAQVPGARGEKRFF. In DNA form, the CDR3 reads TGCAGTGCTCAAGTCCCAGGGGCGAGGGGTGAAAAACGGTTTTTT.

About this clonotype: A much larger clone is a single base away; this may be a read error. The chain is built from TRBV10-3 and TRBJ2-5; D possibly matches TRBD1 or TRBD2 (5 bases each). CDR1 and CDR2 from the germline V gene are ENHRY and SYGVKD. V dropped 6 bases and J dropped 2 bases, with 16 bases sitting between them. CDR3 length equals 15 residues. The CDR3 sequence: CAISQDWDGQETQYF. The CDR3 DNA reads as TGTGCCATCAGCCAAGACTGGGACGGACAAGAGACCCAGTACTTC.

Turning to this clonotype: A much more abundant neighbour one base away suggests this may be a read error. J is TRBJ1-5 and V is TRBV20-1; no firm D call. Trimming cost V 8 bases and J 1 base, with 18 bases left between them. CDR3 length: 15 amino acids. The germline CDR1 and CDR2 sequences are DFQATT and SNEGSKA (reference sequence). The CDR3 here is CSTTGGRSSNQPQHF. The CDR3 DNA reads TGCAGTACTACGGGAGGGCGTTCAAGCAATCAGCCCCAGCATTTT.

The V gene is TRBV6-2 or TRBV6-3, the J gene TRBJ2-5; 7 positions agree with TRBD1. Germline assignment: CDR1 MNHEY and CDR2 SVGEGT. V shed 6 bases, J shed 2 bases, and the junction held 3 bases outside the gene matches. The CDR3 contains 13 residues. The CDR3 sequence: CASRWGQQETQYF. For the CDR3, the DNA is TGTGCCAGCAGATGGGGACAGCAAGAGACCCAGTACTTC.

The rearrangement joins TRBV6-1 to TRBJ1-5, with D uncertain. V lost 7 bases and J 3 bases, leaving 7 bases between the germline ends. Germline V gives CDR1 MNHNS, CDR2 SASEGT. This CDR3 has 12 amino acids. In DNA, the CDR3 is TGTGCCAGCAACCTGAACAATCAGCCCCAGCATTTT. This gives the protein CASNLNNQPQHF.

Here the CDR3 reads CASSSRGPQETQYF. CDR3 sequence (DNA): TGTGCCAGCAGCTCCAGAGGGCCCCAAGAGACCCAGTACTTC. The gene calls are TRBV11-2 and TRBJ2-5; a possible D gene is TRBD2 (5 bases). With 4 bases removed from V and 1 base from J, the gap between germline ends came to 10 bases. Germline lookup yields CDR1 SGHAT and CDR2 FQNNGV. The CDR3 is 14 amino acids.

V usage is TRBV6-6 and J usage is TRBJ2-2, with D tentatively TRBD2 (7 bases). The CDR3 spans 15 residues. V lost 8 bases and J lost 0, with 13 bases in between. Germline V gene data show CDR1 as MNHNY and CDR2 as SVGAGI (reference sequence). The CDR3 reads CASPREGANTGELFF. The CDR3 DNA reads TGTGCCAGCCCAAGGGAGGGGGCGAACACCGGGGAGCTGTTTTTT.

In the case of this clonotype: This may come from a read error, since a much larger clone is one base off. The V and J genes are TRBV7-2 and TRBJ2-4, with D possibly called TRBD1 or TRBD2 (5 bases each). Germline lookup yields CDR1 SGHTA and CDR2 FQGNSA. The CDR3 sequence is 15 residues long. V lost 8 bases and J 13 bases, leaving 27 bases between the germline ends. The CDR3 protein is CASGTRPGPDVGQYF. The CDR3 coding sequence is TGTGCCAGCGGCACCCGTCCGGGGCCCGATGTAGGGCAGTACTTC. The complete variable domain, with remaining parts taken from reference TRBV7-2 and TRBJ2-4, reads GAGVSQSPSNKVTEKGKDVELRCDPISGHTALYWYRQSLGQGLEFLIYFQGNSAPDKSGLPSDRFSAERTGGSVSTLTIQRTQQEDSAVYLCASGTRPGPDVGQYFGAGTRLSVL.

This clonotype came up many times. The V gene is TRBV7-2, the J gene TRBJ2-3, with D tentatively TRBD2 (8 bases). This CDR3 spans 16 amino acids. The V end was cut by 5 bases, the J end by 1 base, with 16 bases between. Per the germline V gene, CDR1 is SGHTA and CDR2 is FQGNSA. The CDR3 loop is CASSPGRGRGTDTQYF. CDR3 in DNA: TGTGCCAGCAGCCCCGGGAGGGGGCGAGGCACAGATACGCAGTATTTT.

The V call is TRBV12-3 or TRBV12-4, the J call TRBJ1-3; 7 bases line up with TRBD1. Trimming took 4 bases from V and 4 from J; bases not matched to a gene: 4. The CDR3 consists of 14 residues. CDR3 residues: CASSSGTEGNTIYF. DNA for the CDR3: TGTGCCAGCAGTTCCGGGACAGAAGGAAACACCATATATTTT.